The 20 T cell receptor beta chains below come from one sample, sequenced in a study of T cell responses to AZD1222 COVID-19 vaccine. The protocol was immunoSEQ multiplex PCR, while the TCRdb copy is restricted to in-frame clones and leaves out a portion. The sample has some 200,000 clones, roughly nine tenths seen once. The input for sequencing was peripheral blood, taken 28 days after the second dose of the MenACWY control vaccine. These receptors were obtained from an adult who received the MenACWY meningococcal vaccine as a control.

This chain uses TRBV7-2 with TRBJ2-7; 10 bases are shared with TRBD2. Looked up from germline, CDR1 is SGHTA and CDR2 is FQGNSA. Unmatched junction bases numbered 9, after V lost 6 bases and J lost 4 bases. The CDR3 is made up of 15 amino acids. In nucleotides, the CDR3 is TGTGCCAGCAGAACTGGACTAGCGGCCATTTACGAGCAGTACTTC. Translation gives CASRTGLAAIYEQYF.

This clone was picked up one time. CDR3 bases: TGTGCCAGCAGCCATATTCCCGGGGGGGTCTCTGAAGCTTTCTTT. It translates to CASSHIPGGVSEAFF. V and J are TRBV6-2 or TRBV6-3 and TRBJ1-1; tentative D call: TRBD1 (5 bases). Trimming took 6 bases from V and 6 from J, leaving 20 bases between them. Germline V gene lookup returns CDR1 MNHEY and CDR2 SVGEGT. The CDR3 covers 15 residues.

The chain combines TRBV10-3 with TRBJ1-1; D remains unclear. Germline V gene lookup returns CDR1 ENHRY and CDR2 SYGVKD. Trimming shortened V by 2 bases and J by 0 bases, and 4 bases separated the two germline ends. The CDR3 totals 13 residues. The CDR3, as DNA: TGTGCCATCAGTGAGGGAATGAACACTGAAGCTTTCTTT. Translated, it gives CAISEGMNTEAFF.

CDR3 residues: CASSEAPINGLDTDTQYF. In nucleotides, the CDR3 is TGTGCCAGCAGTGAAGCCCCAATTAACGGGCTTGACACAGATACGCAGTATTTT. This chain joins TRBV6-1 and TRBJ2-3, with unresolved D. Trimming cost V 0 bases and J 2 bases, with 18 bases left between them. The CDR3 totals 18 residues. Germline CDR1 and CDR2: MNHNS and SASEGT.

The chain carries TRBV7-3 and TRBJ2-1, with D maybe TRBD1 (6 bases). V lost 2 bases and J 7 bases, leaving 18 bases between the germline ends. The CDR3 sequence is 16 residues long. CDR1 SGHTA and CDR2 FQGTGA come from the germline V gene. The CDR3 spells CASSLGGRGVQNEQFF. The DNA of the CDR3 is TGTGCCAGCAGCTTAGGGGGCCGGGGAGTACAGAATGAGCAGTTCTTC.

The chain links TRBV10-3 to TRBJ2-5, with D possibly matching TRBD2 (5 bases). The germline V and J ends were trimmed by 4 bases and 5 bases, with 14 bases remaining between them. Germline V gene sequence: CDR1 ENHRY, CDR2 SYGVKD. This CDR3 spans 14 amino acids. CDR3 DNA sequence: TGTGCCATCAGTGGCAACCGGGGAGCGGAGACCCAGTACTTC. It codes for CAISGNRGAETQYF.

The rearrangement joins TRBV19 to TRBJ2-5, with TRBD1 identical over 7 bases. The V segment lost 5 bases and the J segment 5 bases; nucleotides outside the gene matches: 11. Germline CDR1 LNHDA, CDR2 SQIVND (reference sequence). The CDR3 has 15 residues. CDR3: CASSLLGGAGETQYF. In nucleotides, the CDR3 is TGTGCCAGTAGTCTCTTAGGGGGCGCAGGGGAGACCCAGTACTTC.

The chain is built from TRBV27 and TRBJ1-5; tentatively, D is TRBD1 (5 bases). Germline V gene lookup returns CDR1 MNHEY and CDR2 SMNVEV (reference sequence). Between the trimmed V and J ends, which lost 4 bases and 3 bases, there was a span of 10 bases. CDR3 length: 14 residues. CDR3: CASSSRQYNQPQHF. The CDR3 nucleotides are TGTGCCAGCAGTTCCAGACAGTACAATCAGCCCCAGCATTTT.

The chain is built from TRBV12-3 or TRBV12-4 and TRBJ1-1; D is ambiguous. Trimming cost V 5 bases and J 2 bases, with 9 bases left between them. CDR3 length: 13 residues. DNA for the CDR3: TGTGCCAGCAGTCCCTCCCCTAACACTGAAGCTTTCTTT. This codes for CASSPSPNTEAFF.

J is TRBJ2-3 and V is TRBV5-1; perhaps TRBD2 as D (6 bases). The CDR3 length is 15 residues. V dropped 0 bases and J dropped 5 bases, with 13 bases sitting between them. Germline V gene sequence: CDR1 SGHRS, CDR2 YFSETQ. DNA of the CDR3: TGCGCCAGCAGCTTGGTCCCGGGAGTTGAAGATACGCAGTATTTT. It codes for CASSLVPGVEDTQYF.

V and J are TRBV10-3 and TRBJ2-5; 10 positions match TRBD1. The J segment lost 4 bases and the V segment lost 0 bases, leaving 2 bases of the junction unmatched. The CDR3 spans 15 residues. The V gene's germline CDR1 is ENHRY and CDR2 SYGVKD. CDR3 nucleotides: TGTGCCATCAGTGAGTCGGGGACAGGGGCAGAGACCCAGTACTTC. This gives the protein CAISESGTGAETQYF.

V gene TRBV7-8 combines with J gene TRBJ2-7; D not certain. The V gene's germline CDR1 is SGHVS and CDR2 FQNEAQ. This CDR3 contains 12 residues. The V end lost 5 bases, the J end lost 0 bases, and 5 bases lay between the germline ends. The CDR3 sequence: CASSPSSYEQYF. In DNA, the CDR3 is TGTGCCAGCAGCCCGAGCTCCTACGAGCAGTACTTC.

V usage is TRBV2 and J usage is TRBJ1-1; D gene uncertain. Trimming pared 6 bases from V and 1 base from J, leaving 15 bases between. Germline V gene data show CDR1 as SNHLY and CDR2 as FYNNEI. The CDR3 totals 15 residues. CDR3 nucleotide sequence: TGTGCCAGCAGGGCGACACGACCTGGGAACACTGAAGCTTTCTTT. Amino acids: CASRATRPGNTEAFF.

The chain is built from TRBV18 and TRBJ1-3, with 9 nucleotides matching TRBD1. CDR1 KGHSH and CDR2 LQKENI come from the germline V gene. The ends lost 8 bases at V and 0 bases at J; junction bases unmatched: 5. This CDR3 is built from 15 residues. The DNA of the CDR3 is TGTGCCAGCAGCCGGGACAGGGCCTCTGGAAACACCATATATTTT. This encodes CASSRDRASGNTIYF.

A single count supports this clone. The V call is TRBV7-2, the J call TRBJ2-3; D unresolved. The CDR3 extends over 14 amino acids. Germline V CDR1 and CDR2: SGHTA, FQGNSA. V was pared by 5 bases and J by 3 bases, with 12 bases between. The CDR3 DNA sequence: TGTGCCAGCAGCCCCCTAAGTAATACAGATACGCAGTATTTT. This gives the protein CASSPLSNTDTQYF.

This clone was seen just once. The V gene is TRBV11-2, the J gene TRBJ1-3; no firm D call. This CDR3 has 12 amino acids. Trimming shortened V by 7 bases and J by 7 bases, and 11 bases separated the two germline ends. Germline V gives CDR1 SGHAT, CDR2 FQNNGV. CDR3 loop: CASTAVGNTIYF. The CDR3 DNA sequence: TGTGCCAGCACAGCTGTGGGGAACACCATATATTTT.

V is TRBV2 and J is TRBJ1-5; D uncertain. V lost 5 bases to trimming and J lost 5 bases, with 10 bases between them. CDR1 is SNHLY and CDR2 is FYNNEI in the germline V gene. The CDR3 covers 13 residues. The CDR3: CASSLDRYQPQHF. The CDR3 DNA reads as TGTGCCAGCAGTTTGGACCGCTATCAGCCCCAGCATTTT.

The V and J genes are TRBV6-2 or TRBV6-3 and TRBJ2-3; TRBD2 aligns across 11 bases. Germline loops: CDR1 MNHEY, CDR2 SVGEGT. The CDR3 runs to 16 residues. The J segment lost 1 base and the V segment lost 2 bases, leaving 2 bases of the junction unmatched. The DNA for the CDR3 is TGTGCCAGCAGTTACGCGACTAGCGGGGGCACAGATACGCAGTATTTT. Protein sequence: CASSYATSGGTDTQYF.

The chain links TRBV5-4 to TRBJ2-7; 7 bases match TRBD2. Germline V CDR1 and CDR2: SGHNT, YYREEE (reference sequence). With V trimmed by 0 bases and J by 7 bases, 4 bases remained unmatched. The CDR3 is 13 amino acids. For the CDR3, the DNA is TGTGCCAGCAGCTTGGAGACTAGCAGGGAGCAGTACTTC. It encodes CASSLETSREQYF. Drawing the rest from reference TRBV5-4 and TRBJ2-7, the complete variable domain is ETGVTQSPTHLIKTRGQQVTLRCSSQSGHNTVSWYQQALGQGPQFIFQYYREEENGRGNFPPRFSGLQFPNYSSELNVNALELDDSALYLCASSLETSREQYFGPGTRLTVT.

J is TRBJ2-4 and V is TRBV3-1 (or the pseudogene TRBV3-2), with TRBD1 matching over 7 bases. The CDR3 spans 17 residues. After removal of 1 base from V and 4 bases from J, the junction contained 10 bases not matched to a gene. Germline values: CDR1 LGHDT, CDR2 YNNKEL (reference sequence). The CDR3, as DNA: TGTGCCAGCAGCCAAGCCGCCGGGACAGTAGTAAAAAACATTCAGTACTTC. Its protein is CASSQAAGTVVKNIQYF.